This T cell receptor beta chain originates from a study of T cells after somatic rescue of genetic block. The V end lost 0 bases, the J end lost 8 bases, and 10 bases lay between the germline ends. The CDR3 covers 13 residues. Germline CDR1 and CDR2: SGDLS and YYNGEE. Assay: immunoSEQ multiplex PCR; the TCRdb copy retains only in-frame clones and omits some. The data show tens of thousands of clones, around 90% seen once. This sequence joins TRBV9 and TRBJ2-3, with TRBD2 as a possible D gene (5 bases). Sequenced: peripheral blood mononuclear cells (PBMCs). The source is a man aged 35-49 years. The CDR3: CASSVEDSSTQYF. CDR3 bases: TGTGCCAGCAGCGTAGAGGACTCCAGTACGCAGTATTTT.